This T cell receptor (beta chain) was sequenced for a study of OX40 agonist ivuxolimab in advanced cancers. Study-wide context: The costimulatory receptor OX40 (CD134) was targeted by ivuxolimab, a fully human IgG2 agonistic monoclonal antibody. The purpose of peripheral TCRbeta sequencing was to test whether ivuxolimab changed TCR sequence diversity and led to clonal T-cell expansion. Intravenous ivuxolimab was administered to patients every 2 weeks at six dose levels: 0.01, 0.1, 0.3, 1.5, 3 and 10 mg/kg. Patients were allowed to have had prior anti-PD-1, anti-PD-L1 or anti-CTLA-4 therapy, and around 40% of the dose-escalation patients had previously received checkpoint inhibitors. Among the 50 to 55 dose-escalation patients, around 19 had hepatocellular carcinoma, approximately 15 melanoma, 9 renal cell carcinoma and 9 head and neck cancer. Partial responses were achieved by three dose-escalation patients, of whom one had hepatocellular carcinoma and two had cutaneous melanoma. The paper covers the monotherapy dose-escalation part of the phase I ivuxolimab trial, which included N of about 50 patients. In the dose-escalation cohort, more than 75% of patients were male, and the mean age was approximately 64 years, with a range of about 23 to 85.

This clone came up a few times. The clone's antigen remains unknown. No base-level quality is on record; no much larger clone is a single base apart. Additional DNA sequences in this sample encode the identical CDR3. For sequencing of the TCRbeta CDR3 region, genomic DNA was extracted from the sorted cells. TCRbeta CDR3 regions were sequenced using the immunoSEQ Assay. In its TCRdb copy, this immuneACCESS table keeps in-frame sequences only and misses some clones. Where compared with another copy, unresolved V genes explain less than half of these, and the others have no known cause. This sample has 87,000 or so clones in its table, and over 75% of those were observed once. The top ten constitute 3.8% of the sample. Patients with autoimmune disease history or receiving systemic immunosuppression were excluded from the trial. In every dose cohort, peripheral blood was drawn for TCR sequencing at baseline, cycle 4 day 1, and cycle 7 day 1. The samples were drawn from a first-in-human, open-label, multicenter phase I dose-escalation trial of ivuxolimab. Adults with locally advanced or metastatic melanoma, renal cell carcinoma, hepatocellular carcinoma or head and neck squamous cell carcinoma were enrolled in the trial. Before TCR sequencing, CD4+ T cells and CD8+ T cells were sorted from peripheral blood as separate populations.

Overall results and qualifications from the work: In partial responders in the 0.1-3.0 mg/kg groups, normalized peripheral clonal expansion was found to be among the lowest, especially among CD8+ T cells. Low levels of normalized T-cell clonal expansion were also seen in some nonresponding patients. After ivuxolimab, expanded clones were on average more numerous among CD8+ T cells than among CD4+ T cells. Antigen specificity was not determined for the clonally expanded peripheral T cells. At doses from 0.1 to 3.0 mg/kg, clonal expansion was seen in both CD4+ and CD8+ blood T cells between baseline and week 6.

CDR1 and CDR2 (SGHDT, YYEEEE) derive from the germline V gene. The CDR3 starts with the cysteine, ends with the phenylalanine, and has 13 residues. Only the CDR3 region is kept as DNA, spanning 39 bases read in frame from base 1. The V and J ends are trimmed by 3 bases and 3 bases, leaving 10 bases between them. The rearranged segments are TRBV5-6 and TRBJ2-7; no D gene can be assigned with confidence. The specimen was CD4+ or CD8+ T cells sorted from blood, collected in a trial of the OX40 agonist ivuxolimab. The source is an adult with an advanced solid tumor such as melanoma, head and neck, liver or kidney cancer. The CDR3 is CASSSGGFYEQYF. The nucleotide sequence is given as TGTGCCAGCAGCTCGGGCGGTTTCTACGAGCAGTACTTC.